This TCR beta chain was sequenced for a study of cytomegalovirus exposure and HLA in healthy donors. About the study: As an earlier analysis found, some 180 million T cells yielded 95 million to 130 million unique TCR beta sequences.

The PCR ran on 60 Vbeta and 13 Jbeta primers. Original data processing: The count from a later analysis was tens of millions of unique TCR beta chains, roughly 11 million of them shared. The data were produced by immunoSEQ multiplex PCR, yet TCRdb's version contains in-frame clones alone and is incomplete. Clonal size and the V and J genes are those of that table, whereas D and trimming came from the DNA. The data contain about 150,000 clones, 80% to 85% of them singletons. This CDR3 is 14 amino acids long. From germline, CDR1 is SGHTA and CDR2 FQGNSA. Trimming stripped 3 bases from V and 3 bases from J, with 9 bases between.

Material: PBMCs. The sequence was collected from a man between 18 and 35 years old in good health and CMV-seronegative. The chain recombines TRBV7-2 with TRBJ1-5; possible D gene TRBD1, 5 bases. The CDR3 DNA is TGTGCCAGCAGCTTCGACAGCACCAATCAGCCCCAGCATTTT. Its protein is CASSFDSTNQPQHF.